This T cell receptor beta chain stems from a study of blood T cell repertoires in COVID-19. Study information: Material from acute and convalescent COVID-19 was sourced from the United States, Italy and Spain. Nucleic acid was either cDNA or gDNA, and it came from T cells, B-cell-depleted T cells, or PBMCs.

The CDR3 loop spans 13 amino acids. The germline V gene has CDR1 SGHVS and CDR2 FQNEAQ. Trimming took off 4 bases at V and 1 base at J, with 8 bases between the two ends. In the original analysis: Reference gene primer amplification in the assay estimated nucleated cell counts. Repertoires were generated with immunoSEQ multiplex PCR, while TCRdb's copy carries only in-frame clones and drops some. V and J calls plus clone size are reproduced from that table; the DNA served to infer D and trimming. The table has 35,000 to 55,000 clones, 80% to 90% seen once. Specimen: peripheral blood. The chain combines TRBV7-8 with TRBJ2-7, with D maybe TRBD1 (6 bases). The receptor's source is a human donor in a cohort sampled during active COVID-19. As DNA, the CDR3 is TGTGCCAGCAGCTCCAGGGGATCCTACGAGCAGTACTTC. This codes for CASSSRGSYEQYF.